A selection of T cell receptor beta chains follows, all from one sample in a study of T cell responses to AZD1222 COVID-19 vaccine. TCRdb's table, derived via immunoSEQ multiplex PCR, lists solely in-frame clones and lacks some. Seen here are fewer than 150,000 clones, 80% to 95% observed once, and the top ten hold about 3.1%. The input for sequencing was peripheral blood, taken on day 0 of AZD1222 vaccination. Receptor source: an adult in good health. The CDR3 runs from the conserved cysteine through the conserved F or W. A D gene is named only where the DNA matches it firmly. The listing skips clone size in some rows; elsewhere it reads once, few, many or a size class.

V	D	J	size	DNA	CDR3
TRBV21-1	.	TRBJ1-4	few	TGTGCCAGCAGCAATGGTCCCGAGGGGACTAATGAAAAACTGTTTTTT	CASSNGPEGTNEKLFF
TRBV7-9	.	TRBJ1-5	once	TGTGCCAGCAGCTTAGACGTTTCCGGTACCCAGCATTTT	CASSLDVSGTQHF
TRBV5-6	.	TRBJ1-6	.	TGTGCCAGCAGCTTGGTAGGGTTACGGTCACCCCTCCACTTT	CASSLVGLRSPLHF
TRBV5-4	.	TRBJ1-3	.	TGTGCCAGCAGCTTGGGAGCGGCCACCGGGGGAAACACCATATATTTT	CASSLGAATGGNTIYF
TRBV5-1	.	TRBJ1-1	.	TGCGCCAGCAGCTTGGGCGTTACGAACACTGAAGCTTTCTTT	CASSLGVTNTEAFF
TRBV2	TRBD2	TRBJ2-2	.	TGTGCCAGCAACCAGCGGGAGGGCACCGGGGAGCTGTTTTTT	CASNQREGTGELFF
TRBV10-3	.	TRBJ1-3	.	TGTGCCATCAGTGACAGCAGCTCTGGAAACACCATATATTTT	CAISDSSSGNTIYF
TRBV18	.	TRBJ1-2	.	TGTGCCAGCTCACCGGCGGGGGGCCACCAGGTGGATGGCTACACCTTC	CASSPAGGHQVDGYTF
TRBV19	TRBD1	TRBJ1-2	once	TGTGCCAGTAGAGGGACAGGGGGTTCCGCTAACTATGGCTACACCTTC	CASRGTGGSANYGYTF
TRBV7-2	.	TRBJ1-1	.	TGTGCCAGCAGCTTAGAAGGCCCAGGGAACACTGAAGCTTTCTTT	CASSLEGPGNTEAFF
TRBV12-3/TRBV12-4	.	TRBJ1-1	.	TGTGCCAGCAGCGTCCCACTGACCACAGGGGCTTTCTTT	CASSVPLTTGAFF
TRBV4-2	TRBD2	TRBJ2-1	.	TGTGCCAGCAGCCTCGCTAGCGGGAGTGATGAGCAGTTCTTC	CASSLASGSDEQFF
TRBV1	.	TRBJ1-1	.	TGCACCAGCAGCCAAGGAAAACCTCGTCCGGGGGACACTAACACTGAAGCTTTCTTT	CTSSQGKPRPGDTNTEAFF
TRBV28	.	TRBJ2-1	.	TGTGCCAGCAGCCCACCCGGGATCCGCAATGAGCAGTTCTTC	CASSPPGIRNEQFF
TRBV7-2	.	TRBJ1-2	.	TGTGCCAGCAGCTTAGGGTCAGGGCGCAGCTATGGCTACACCTTC	CASSLGSGRSYGYTF
TRBV12-3/TRBV12-4	.	TRBJ1-2	few	TGTGCCAGCCGCCGGGGGGCAGGGGAAGGCTACACCTTC	CASRRGAGEGYTF
TRBV6-5	.	TRBJ1-4	.	TGTGCCAGCACCCCGGGGACAAGGAGCGAAAAACTGTTTTTT	CASTPGTRSEKLFF
TRBV12-3/TRBV12-4	.	TRBJ2-2	.	TGTGCCAGCAGTAAGGGGACCGGGGAGCTGTTTTTT	CASSKGTGELFF
TRBV9	.	TRBJ2-1	.	TGTGCCAGTTCCCGAGGGTCCACCGCCTATAATGAGCAGTTCTTC	CASSRGSTAYNEQFF
TRBV28	.	TRBJ2-7	.	TGTGCCAGCAGTCCCCTGGGCGTCGCCTACGAGCAGTACTTC	CASSPLGVAYEQYF
TRBV7-9	.	TRBJ1-2	.	TGTGCCAGCAGCTTAGCACATTTCTATGGCTACACCTTC	CASSLAHFYGYTF
TRBV30	.	TRBJ1-1	.	TGTGCCCTGGTCGACGGATGGGCAGGGGCCACTGAAGCTTTCTTT	CALVDGWAGATEAFF
TRBV7-2	.	TRBJ2-4	.	TGTGCCAGCAGCTCTCAGTGGGGGGCGGGGAACATTCAGTACTTC	CASSSQWGAGNIQYF
TRBV4-2	.	TRBJ1-2	.	TGTGCCAGCAGCCAAGTTGGGTCCTCCGAAATCTATGGCTACACCTTC	CASSQVGSSEIYGYTF
TRBV7-2	TRBD1	TRBJ1-2	.	TGTGCCAGCAGCTCTGCAAGGGGGCGCGACTATGGCTACACCTTC	CASSSARGRDYGYTF
TRBV6-5	.	TRBJ2-1	.	TGTGCCAGCACCCCGCCAGGTTCGGATGAGCAGTTCTTC	CASTPPGSDEQFF
TRBV30	.	TRBJ1-3	.	TGTGCCTGGAGTGTAGGGGGATCCTCTGGAAACACCATATATTTT	CAWSVGGSSGNTIYF
TRBV7-9	.	TRBJ1-2	once	TGTGCCAGCAGCTCGCAAGCCCTCGGGACTTTGGGAGGCTACACCTTC	CASSSQALGTLGGYTF
TRBV6-4	TRBD1	TRBJ1-6	.	TGTGCCAGCAGTCGGGACAGGGTGAATTCACCCCTCCACTTT	CASSRDRVNSPLHF
TRBV28	.	TRBJ2-3	once	TGTGCCAGCAGTCCGTTTGCGGACGGGGTAGATACGCAGTATTTT	CASSPFADGVDTQYF
TRBV7-3	TRBD1	TRBJ2-1	.	TGTGCCAGCAGCTCAGGGACAGGGGGGAATGAGCAGTTCTTC	CASSSGTGGNEQFF
TRBV19	.	TRBJ1-2	once	TGTGCCACCGAGGACAGAGCTAACTATGGCTACACCTTC	CATEDRANYGYTF
TRBV30	.	TRBJ1-1	.	TGTGCCTGGACCTCCTACACTGAAGCTTTCTTT	CAWTSYTEAFF
TRBV2	TRBD1	TRBJ1-3	.	TGTGCCAGCAGTGATGGACTGGGACAGGGAAACACCATATATTTT	CASSDGLGQGNTIYF
TRBV5-1	.	TRBJ2-5	once	TGCGCCAGCAGCTCGACCCCTGCGGCGGCGGGAAGGGAGACCCAGTACTTC	CASSSTPAAAGRETQYF
TRBV30	.	TRBJ2-7	once	TGTGCCTGGAGCCAAGAATGGGCAGGCGAGCAGTACTTC	CAWSQEWAGEQYF
TRBV4-1	.	TRBJ2-3	.	TGCGCCAGCAGCCAAGACGGAGTACGCACAGATACGCAGTATTTT	CASSQDGVRTDTQYF
TRBV28	.	TRBJ1-1	.	TGTGCCAGCAGTTTACTTGGGAACACTGAAGCTTTCTTT	CASSLLGNTEAFF
TRBV19	.	TRBJ1-1	.	TGTGCCAGTACCGTCGGGGGGCCGAACACTGAAGCTTTCTTT	CASTVGGPNTEAFF
TRBV2	.	TRBJ2-3	.	TGTGCCAGCAGTTACCGGGACTCCCGCACAGATACGCAGTATTTT	CASSYRDSRTDTQYF
TRBV28	.	TRBJ1-2	.	TGTGCCAGCAGCCCCCCTAACTATGGCTACACCTTC	CASSPPNYGYTF
TRBV28	.	TRBJ2-1	once	TGTGCCAGCAGCGATAATGAGCAGTTCTTC	CASSDNEQFF